The clone carrying this T cell receptor beta chain has only a few counts. Its antigen remains unidentified. CDR1 is LNHDA and CDR2 is SQIVND in the germline V gene (reference sequence). The CDR3 covers 16 residues. J gave up 4 bases and V 5 bases, and 9 bases lay outside the gene matches. This sample stems from a study of shared clonotypes between healthy human individuals. General study findings and limits: Rarefaction demonstrated incomplete sorted-subset sequencing despite large depth.

In the authors' methods: ImmunoSEQ only sent back junction sequences with no quality scores, so filtering was done differently. Measured with immunoSEQ multiplex PCR; TCRdb has only the in-frame clones, and not every one. V, J and clone size derive from that table, while D and trimming were established from the DNA sequence. Among some 1 million clones listed, about three quarters were seen once. Sequences were obtained from memory CD4+ T cells sorted from blood. Subset indicated: CD45RA-negative fraction. The receptor comes from a man younger than 30 in good health. This chain connects TRBV19 to TRBJ1-1; TRBD1 matches 11 bases. The CDR3 is CASSAPRTGGVTEAFF. The CDR3 DNA reads as TGTGCCAGTAGTGCACCCCGGACAGGGGGCGTCACTGAAGCTTTCTTT.